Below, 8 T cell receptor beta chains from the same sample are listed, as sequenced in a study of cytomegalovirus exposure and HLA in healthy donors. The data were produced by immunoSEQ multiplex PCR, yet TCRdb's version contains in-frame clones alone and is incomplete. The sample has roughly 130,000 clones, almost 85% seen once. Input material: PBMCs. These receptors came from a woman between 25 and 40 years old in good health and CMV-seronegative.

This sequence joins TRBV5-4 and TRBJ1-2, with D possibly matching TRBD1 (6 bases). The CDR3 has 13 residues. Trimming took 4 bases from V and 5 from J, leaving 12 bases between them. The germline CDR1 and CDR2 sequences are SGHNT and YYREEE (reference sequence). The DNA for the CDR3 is TGTGCCAGCAGCGTAGGACAGCTGTATGGCTACACCTTC. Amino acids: CASSVGQLYGYTF.

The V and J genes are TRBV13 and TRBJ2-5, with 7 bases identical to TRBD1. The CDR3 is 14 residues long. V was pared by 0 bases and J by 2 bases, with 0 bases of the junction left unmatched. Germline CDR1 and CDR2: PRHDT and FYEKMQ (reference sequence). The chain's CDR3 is CASSLGTGQETQYF. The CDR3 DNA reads TGTGCCAGCAGCTTAGGGACAGGGCAAGAGACCCAGTACTTC.

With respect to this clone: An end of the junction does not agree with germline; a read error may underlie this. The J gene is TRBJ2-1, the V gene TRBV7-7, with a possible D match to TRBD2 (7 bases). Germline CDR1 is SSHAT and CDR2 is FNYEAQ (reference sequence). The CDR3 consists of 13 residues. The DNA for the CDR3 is TGTGCTAGCAGCTTAGGGGGAGGGGATGAGCAGTTCTTC. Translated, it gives CASSLGGGDEQFF.

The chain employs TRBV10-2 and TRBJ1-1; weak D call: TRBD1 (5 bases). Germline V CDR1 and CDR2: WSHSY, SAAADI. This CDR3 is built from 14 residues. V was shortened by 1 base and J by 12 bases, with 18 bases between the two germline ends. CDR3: CASSELRQGYTTFF. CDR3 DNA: TGCGCCAGCAGTGAGTTACGGCAGGGCTATACTACTTTCTTT.

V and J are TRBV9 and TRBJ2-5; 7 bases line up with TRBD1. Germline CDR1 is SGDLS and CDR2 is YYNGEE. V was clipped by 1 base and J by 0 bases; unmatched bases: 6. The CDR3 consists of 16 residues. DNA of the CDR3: TGTGCCAGCAGCGTAAGACCGACAGGGAACCAAGAGACCCAGTACTTC. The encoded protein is CASSVRPTGNQETQYF.

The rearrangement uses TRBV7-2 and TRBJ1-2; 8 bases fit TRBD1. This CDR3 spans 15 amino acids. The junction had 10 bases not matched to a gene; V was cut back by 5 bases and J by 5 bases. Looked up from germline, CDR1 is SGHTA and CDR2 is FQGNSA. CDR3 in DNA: TGTGCCAGCAGCCCAAGTGGGACAGGAGTATATGGCTACACCTTC. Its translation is CASSPSGTGVYGYTF.

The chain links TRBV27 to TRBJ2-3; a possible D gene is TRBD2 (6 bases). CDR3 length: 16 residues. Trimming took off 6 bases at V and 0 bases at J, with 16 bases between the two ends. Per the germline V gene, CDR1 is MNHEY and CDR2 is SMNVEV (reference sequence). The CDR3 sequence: CASSPIRGLSTDTQYF. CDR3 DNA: TGTGCCAGCAGCCCGATCCGCGGACTAAGCACAGATACGCAGTATTTT.

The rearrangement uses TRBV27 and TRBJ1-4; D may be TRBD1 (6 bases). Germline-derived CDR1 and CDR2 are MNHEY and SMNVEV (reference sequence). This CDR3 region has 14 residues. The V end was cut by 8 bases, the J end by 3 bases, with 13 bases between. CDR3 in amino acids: CASHRRGPNEKLFF. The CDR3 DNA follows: TGTGCCAGCCACCGCAGGGGTCCTAATGAAAAACTGTTTTTT.